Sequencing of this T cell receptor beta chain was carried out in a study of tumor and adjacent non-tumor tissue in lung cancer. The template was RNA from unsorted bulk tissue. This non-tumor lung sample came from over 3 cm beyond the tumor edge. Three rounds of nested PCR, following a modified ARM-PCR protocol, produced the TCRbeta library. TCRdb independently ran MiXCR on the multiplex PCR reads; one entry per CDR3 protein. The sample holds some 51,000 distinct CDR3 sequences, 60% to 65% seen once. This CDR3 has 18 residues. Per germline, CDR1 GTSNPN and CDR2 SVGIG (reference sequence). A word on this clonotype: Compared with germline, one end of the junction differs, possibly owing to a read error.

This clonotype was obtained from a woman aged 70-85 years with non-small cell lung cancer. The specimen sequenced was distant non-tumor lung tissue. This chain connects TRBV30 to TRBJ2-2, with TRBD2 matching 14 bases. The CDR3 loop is CAWSDRLAGGPGTEELFF. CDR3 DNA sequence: TGTGCCTGGAGTGATCGACTAGCGGGAGGGCCGGGCACCGAGGAGCTGTTTTTT.